What follows is one T cell receptor beta chain and its context. Its antigen remains unknown. The trim removed 7 bases at V and 4 bases at J, leaving 10 bases unmatched. CDR1 and CDR2 from the germline V gene are SQVTM and ANQGSEA. The CDR3 is made up of 14 amino acids. This sample is part of a study of glioma-infiltrating T cells after dendritic cell vaccination. The study, taken as a whole, reports: Patients with more pretreatment TILs had longer time to progression and survival.

Primers: 60 V beta forward and 13 J beta reverse. Assay: immunoSEQ multiplex PCR; the TCRdb copy retains only in-frame clones and omits some. The repertoire holds tens of thousands of clones, 85% to 90% seen once, with around 8.5% in the top ten. This sample's time point: after dendritic cell vaccination, including at tumor progression/relapse. Fresh-frozen tumor tissue and more than two years of survival data were available for all. PBMC were collected before vaccination, two weeks after the third vaccination, and at progression. This TCR came from a human donor with glioblastoma. The chain has TRBV29-1 and TRBJ2-7; TRBD1 matches 10 bases. This specimen consisted of blood, obtained after dendritic cell vaccination. The CDR3 sequence is CSATTGGEAYEQYF. The CDR3 DNA reads as TGCAGCGCCACGACAGGGGGCGAGGCGTACGAGCAGTACTTC.